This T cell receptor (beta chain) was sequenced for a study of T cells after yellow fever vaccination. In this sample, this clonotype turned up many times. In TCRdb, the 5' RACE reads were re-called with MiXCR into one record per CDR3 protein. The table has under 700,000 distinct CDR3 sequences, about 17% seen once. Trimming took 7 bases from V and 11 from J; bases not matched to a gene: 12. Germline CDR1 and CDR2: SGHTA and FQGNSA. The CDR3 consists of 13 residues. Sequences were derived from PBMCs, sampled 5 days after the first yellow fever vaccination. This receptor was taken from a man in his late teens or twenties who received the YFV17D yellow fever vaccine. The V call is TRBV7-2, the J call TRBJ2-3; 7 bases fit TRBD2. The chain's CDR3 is CASKSGTTVWQYF. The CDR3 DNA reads TGTGCCAGCAAGTCCGGGACTACCGTATGGCAGTATTTT.